This T cell receptor (beta chain) was captured by sequencing in a study of cytomegalovirus exposure and HLA in healthy donors. Study observations and caveats: A later analysis by the authors found several of the most significant clusters apparently linked to common viral pathogens. Most of the TCR beta V segments (in an earlier analysis) were productive either about 87% or about 30% of the time. Immune exposure was documented only through CMV serostatus.

PCR primers comprised 60 Vbeta and 13 Jbeta primers. Sequencing used immunoSEQ multiplex PCR; TCRdb keeps in-frame clones, though not all of them. The sample comprises approximately 91,000 clones, about 68% of which are singletons, and 2% to 2.5% rests with the top ten. This clone was picked up a small number of times. Its antigen is unidentified. The sequence came from a human donor in good health. The specimen was PBMCs.

The CDR3 protein is CASSEVGARVDEQYF. CDR3 DNA sequence: TGTGCCAGCAGTGAAGTAGGGGCCCGTGTCGACGAGCAGTACTTC. V gene TRBV2 combines with J gene TRBJ2-7; TRBD1 is a possible D gene (5 bases). Trimming cost V 1 base and J 5 bases, with 15 bases left between them. Germline CDR1 is SNHLY and CDR2 is FYNNEI. CDR3 length: 15 residues.